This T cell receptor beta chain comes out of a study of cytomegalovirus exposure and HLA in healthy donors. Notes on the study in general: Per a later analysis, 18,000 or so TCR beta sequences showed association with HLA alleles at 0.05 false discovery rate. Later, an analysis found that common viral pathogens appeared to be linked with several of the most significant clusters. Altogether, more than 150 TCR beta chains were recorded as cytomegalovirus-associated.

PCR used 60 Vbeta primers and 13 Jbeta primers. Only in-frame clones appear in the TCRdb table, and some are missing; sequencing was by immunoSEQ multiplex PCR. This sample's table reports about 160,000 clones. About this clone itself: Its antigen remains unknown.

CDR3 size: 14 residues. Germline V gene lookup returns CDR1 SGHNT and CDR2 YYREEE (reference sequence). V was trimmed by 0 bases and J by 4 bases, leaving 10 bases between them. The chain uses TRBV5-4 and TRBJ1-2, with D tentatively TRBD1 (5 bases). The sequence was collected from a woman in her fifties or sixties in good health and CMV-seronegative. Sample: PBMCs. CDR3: CASSLGEGLYGYTF. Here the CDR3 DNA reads TGTGCCAGCAGCTTGGGGGAGGGGCTCTATGGCTACACCTTC.